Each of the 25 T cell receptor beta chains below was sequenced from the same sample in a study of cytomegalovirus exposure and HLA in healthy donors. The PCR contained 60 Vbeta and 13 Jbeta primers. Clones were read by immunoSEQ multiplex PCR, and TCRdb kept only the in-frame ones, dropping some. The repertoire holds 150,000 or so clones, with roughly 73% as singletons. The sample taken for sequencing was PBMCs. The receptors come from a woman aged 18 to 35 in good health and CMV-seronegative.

CDR3 in DNA: TGTGCCAGCAGTTTGGCAGGGGGTCACTACGAGCAGTACGTC. Protein sequence: CASSLAGGHYEQYV. The chain joins TRBV27 to TRBJ2-7; the match to TRBD1 covers 7 bases. The CDR3 has 14 residues. V lost 3 bases to trimming and J lost 3 bases; unmatched junction nucleotides: 5. Germline-derived CDR1 and CDR2 are MNHEY and SMNVEV (reference sequence).

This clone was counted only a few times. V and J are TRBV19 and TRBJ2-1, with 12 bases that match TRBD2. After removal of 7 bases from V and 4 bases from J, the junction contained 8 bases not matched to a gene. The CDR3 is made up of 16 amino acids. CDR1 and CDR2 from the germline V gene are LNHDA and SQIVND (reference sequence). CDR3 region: CASTQRTSGAYNEQFF. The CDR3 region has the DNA TGTGCCAGTACCCAGAGGACTAGCGGGGCATACAATGAGCAGTTCTTC.

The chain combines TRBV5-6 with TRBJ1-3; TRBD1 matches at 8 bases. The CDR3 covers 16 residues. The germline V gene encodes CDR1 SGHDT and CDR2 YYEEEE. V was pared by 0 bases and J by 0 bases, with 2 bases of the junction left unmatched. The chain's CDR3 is CASSLAGTGSGNTIYF. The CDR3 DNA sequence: TGTGCCAGCAGCTTGGCCGGGACAGGCTCTGGAAACACCATATATTTT.

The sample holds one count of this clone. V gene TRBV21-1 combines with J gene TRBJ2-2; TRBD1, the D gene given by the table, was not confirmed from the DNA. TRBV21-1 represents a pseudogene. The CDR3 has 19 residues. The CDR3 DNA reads TGTGCCAGCAGAGGTGGACAGGGGGCTTTACCCCGTCCCACCGGGGAGCTGTTTTTT. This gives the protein CASRGGQGALPRPTGELFF.

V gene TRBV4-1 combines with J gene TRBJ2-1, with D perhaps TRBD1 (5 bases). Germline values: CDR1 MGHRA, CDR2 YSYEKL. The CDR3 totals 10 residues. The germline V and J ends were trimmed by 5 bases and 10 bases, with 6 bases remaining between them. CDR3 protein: CASSAGEQFF. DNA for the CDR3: TGCGCCAGCAGCGCAGGGGAGCAGTTCTTC.

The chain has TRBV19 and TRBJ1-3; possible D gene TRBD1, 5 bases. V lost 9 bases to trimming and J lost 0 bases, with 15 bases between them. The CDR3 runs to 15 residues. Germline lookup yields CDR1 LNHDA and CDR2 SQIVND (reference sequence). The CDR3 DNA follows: TGTGCCAGCGCGTGGGGGGTGAGCTCTGGAAACACCATATATTTT. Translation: CASAWGVSSGNTIYF.

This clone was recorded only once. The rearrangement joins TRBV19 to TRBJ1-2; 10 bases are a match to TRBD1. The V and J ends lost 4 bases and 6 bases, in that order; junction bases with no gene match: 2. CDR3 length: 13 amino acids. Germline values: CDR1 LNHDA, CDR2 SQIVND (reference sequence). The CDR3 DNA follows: TGTGCCAGTAGTAGACAGGGGGCGGATGGCTACACCTTC. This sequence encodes CASSRQGADGYTF.

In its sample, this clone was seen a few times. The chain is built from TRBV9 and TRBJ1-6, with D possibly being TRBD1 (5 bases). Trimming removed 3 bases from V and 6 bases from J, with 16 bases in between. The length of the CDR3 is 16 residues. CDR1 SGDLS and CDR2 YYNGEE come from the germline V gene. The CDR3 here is CASSESGGVRNSPLHF. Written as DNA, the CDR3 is TGTGCCAGCAGCGAATCTGGGGGGGTGCGTAATTCACCCCTCCACTTT.

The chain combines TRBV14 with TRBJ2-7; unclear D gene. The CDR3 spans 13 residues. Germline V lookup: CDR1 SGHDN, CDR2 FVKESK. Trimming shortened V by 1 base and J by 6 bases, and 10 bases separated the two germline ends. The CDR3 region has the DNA TGTGCCAGCAGCCAAGTTGGGCGCCGCGAGCAGTACGTC. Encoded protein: CASSQVGRREQYV.

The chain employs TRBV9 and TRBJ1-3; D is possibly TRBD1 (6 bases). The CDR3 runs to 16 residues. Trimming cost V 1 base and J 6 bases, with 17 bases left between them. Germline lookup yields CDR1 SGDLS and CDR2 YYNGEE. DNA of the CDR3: TGTGCCAGCAGCGTACTGGGGGCCTCGAATCTAAACACCATATATTTT. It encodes CASSVLGASNLNTIYF.

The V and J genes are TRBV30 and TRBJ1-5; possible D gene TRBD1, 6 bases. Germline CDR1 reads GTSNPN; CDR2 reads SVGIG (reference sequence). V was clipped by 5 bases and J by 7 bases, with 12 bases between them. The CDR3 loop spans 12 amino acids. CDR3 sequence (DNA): TGTGCCTGGGAGCAAAGGGGGCAGCCCCAGCATTTT. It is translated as CAWEQRGQPQHF.

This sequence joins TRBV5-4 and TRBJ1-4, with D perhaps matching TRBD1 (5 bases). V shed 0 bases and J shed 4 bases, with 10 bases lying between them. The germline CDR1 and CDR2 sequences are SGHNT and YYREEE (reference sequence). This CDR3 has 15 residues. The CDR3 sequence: CASSLAGQRNEKLFF. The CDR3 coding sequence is TGTGCCAGCAGCTTGGCAGGACAACGTAATGAAAAACTGTTTTTT.

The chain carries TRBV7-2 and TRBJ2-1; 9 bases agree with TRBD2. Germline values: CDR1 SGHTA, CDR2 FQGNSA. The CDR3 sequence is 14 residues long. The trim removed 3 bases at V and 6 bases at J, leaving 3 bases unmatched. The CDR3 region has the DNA TGTGCCAGCAGCTTGACTAGCGGCTCCAATGAGCAGTTCTTC. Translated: CASSLTSGSNEQFF.

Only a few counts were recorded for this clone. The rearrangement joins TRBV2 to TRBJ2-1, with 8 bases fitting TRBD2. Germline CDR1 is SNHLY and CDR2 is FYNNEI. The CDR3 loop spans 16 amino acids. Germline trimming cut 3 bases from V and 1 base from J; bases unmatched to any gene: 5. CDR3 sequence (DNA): TGTGCCAGCAGTGACGGGACTAGTAGGTCCTACAATGAGCAGTTCTTC. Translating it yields CASSDGTSRSYNEQFF.

The CDR3 DNA is TGTGCCAGCTCACAGAGGACAGGGTTCCAAGAGACCCAGTACTTC. It specifies CASSQRTGFQETQYF. The chain is built from TRBV18 and TRBJ2-5; the match to TRBD1 covers 8 bases. Trimming removed 4 bases from V and 1 base from J; junction bases left unmatched: 5. This CDR3 contains 15 residues. Germline assignment: CDR1 KGHSH and CDR2 LQKENI. Supplemented by reference TRBV18 and TRBJ2-5, the full variable domain reads NAGVMQNPRHLVRRRGQEARLRCSPMKGHSHVYWYRQLPEEGLKFMVYLQKENIIDESGMPKERFSAEFPKEGPSILRIQQVVRGDSAAYFCASSQRTGFQETQYFGPGTRLLVL.

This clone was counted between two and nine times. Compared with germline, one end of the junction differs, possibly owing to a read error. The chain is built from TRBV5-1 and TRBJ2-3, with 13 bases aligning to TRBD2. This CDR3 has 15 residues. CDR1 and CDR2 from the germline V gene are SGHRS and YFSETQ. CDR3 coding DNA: TGCGTCAGCAGAATTGGGACTAGCGGGGTTGATACGCAGTATTTT. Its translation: CVSRIGTSGVDTQYF. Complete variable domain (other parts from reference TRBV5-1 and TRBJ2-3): KAGVTQTPRYLIKTRGQQVTLSCSPISGHRSVSWYQQTPGQGLQFLFEYFSETQRNKGNFPGRFSGRQFSNSRSEMNVSTLELGDSALYLCVSRIGTSGVDTQYFGPGTRLTVL.

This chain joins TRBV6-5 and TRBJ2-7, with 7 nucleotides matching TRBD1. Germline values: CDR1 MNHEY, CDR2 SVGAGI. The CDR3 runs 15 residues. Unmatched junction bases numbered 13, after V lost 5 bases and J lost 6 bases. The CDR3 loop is CASSRRQGIIGEQYF. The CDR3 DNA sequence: TGTGCCAGCAGTCGCAGACAGGGTATTATAGGCGAGCAGTACTTC.

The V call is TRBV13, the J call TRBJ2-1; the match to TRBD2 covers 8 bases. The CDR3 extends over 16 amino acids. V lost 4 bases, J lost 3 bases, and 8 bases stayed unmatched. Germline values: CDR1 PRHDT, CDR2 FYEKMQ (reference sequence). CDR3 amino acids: CASSYRTSHVYNEQFF. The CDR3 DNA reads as TGTGCCAGCAGCTACAGGACTAGCCATGTCTACAATGAGCAGTTCTTC.

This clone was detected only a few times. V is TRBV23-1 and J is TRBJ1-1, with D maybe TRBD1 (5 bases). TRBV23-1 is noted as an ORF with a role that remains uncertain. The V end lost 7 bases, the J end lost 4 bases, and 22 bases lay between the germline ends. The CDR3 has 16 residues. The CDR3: CASTNIGFSGGTEAFF. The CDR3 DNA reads TGCGCCAGCACGAATATTGGGTTTTCGGGGGGCACTGAAGCTTTCTTT.

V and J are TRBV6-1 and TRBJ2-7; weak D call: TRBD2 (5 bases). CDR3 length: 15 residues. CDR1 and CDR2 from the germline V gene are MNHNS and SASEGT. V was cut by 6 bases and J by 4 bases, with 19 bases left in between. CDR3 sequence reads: CASSAAGGSLYEQYF. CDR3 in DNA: TGTGCCAGCAGCGCCGCCGGTGGGAGTCTTTACGAGCAGTACTTC.

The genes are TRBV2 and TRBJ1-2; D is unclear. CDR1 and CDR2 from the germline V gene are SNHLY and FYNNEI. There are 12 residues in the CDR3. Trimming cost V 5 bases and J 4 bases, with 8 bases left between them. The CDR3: CASSPGSYGYTF. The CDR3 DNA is TGTGCCAGCAGTCCCGGGTCCTATGGCTACACCTTC.

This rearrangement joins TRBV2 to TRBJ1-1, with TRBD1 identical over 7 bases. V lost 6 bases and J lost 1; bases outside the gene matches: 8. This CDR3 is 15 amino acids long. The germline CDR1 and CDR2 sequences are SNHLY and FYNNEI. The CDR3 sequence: CASRATRTGNTEAFF. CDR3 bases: TGTGCCAGCAGGGCTACCCGGACAGGGAACACTGAAGCTTTCTTT.

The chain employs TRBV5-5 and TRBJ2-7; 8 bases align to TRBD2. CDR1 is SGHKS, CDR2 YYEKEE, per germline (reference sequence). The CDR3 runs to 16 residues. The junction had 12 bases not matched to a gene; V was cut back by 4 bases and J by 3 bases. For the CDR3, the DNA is TGTGCCAGCAGCACCCGACAGACACTAGCGGTCTACGAGCAGTACGTC. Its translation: CASSTRQTLAVYEQYV.

The chain's CDR3 is CASSLRSSGAHEQYF. The CDR3 bases are TGCGCCAGCAGCTTGAGGTCTAGCGGGGCCCACGAGCAGTACTTC. V usage is TRBV5-1 and J usage is TRBJ2-5, with 9 positions matching TRBD2. The better agreement between TRBJ2-7 and the DNA end casts doubt on the J call. The CDR3 runs to 15 residues. Germline V gives CDR1 SGHRS, CDR2 YFSETQ.

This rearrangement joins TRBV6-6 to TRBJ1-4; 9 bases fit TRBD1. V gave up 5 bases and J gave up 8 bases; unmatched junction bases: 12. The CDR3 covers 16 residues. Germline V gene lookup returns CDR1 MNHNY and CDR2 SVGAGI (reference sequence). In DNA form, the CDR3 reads TGTGCCAGCAGTACCCCATCACAGGGGGCTAGAGAAAAACTGTTTTTT. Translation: CASSTPSQGAREKLFF.